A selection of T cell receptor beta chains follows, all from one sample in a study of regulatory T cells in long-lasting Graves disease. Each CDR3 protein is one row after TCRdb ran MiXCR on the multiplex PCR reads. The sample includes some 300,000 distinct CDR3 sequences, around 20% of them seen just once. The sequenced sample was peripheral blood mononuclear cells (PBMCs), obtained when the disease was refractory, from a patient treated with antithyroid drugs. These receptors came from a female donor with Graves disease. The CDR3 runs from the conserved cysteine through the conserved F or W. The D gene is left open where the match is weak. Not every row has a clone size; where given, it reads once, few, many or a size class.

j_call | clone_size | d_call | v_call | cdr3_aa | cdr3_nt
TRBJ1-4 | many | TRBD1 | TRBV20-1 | CSATDRVTNEKLFF | TGCAGTGCAACCGACAGGGTTACTAATGAAAAACTGTTTTTT
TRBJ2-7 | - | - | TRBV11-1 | CASSLHSSSYEQYF | TGTGCCAGCAGCCTCCACAGTAGCTCCTACGAGCAGTACTTC
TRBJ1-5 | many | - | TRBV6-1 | CASSQGLNNQPQHF | TGTGCCAGCAGCCAAGGACTGAACAATCAGCCCCAGCATTTT
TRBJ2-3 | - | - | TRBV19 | CASSSLSTDTQYF | TGTGCCAGTAGTAGCCTATCCACAGATACGCAGTATTTT
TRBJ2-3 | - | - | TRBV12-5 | CASGISSTDTQYF | TGTGCTAGTGGTATCAGCAGCACAGATACGCAGTATTTT
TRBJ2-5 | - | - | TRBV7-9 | CASSLEFGPQETQYF | TGTGCCAGCAGCTTAGAATTTGGGCCCCAAGAGACCCAGTACTTC
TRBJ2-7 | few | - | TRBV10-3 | CAIGGTSSYEQYF | TGTGCCATCGGAGGGACGAGCTCCTACGAGCAGTACTTC
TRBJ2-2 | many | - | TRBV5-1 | CASGDGPNTGELFF | TGCGCCAGCGGGGACGGACCGAACACCGGGGAGCTGTTTTTT
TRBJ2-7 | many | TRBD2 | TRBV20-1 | CSTLAGGYEQYF | TGCAGTACTTTAGCGGGAGGCTACGAGCAGTACTTC
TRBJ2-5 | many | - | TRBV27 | CASSSLGTFQETQYF | TGTGCCAGCAGTTCCCTCGGGACTTTCCAAGAGACCCAGTACTTC
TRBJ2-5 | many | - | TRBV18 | CASSRNVNRETQYF | TGTGCCAGCTCACGGAACGTCAATAGGGAGACCCAGTACTTC
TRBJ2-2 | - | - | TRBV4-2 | CASQGGGPSGTGELFF | TGTGCCAGCCAGGGGGGAGGGCCCTCTGGCACCGGGGAGCTGTTTTTT
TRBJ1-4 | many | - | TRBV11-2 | CASSPPGEKLFF | TGTGCCAGCAGCCCCCCCGGGGAAAAACTGTTTTTT
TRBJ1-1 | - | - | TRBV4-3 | CASSQDRGTLEAFF | TGCGCCAGCAGCCAAGATCGGGGTACTTTGGAAGCTTTCTTT
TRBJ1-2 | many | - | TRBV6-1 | CASRVDYGYTF | TGTGCCAGCAGGGTTGACTATGGCTACACCTTC
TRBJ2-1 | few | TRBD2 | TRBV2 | CASTEVEDTSGRALGYDEQFF | TGTGCCAGCACTGAGGTTGAAGATACTAGCGGGAGGGCCTTAGGCTACGATGAGCAGTTCTTC
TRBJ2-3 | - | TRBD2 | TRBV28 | CASLAGGPTDTQYF | TGTGCCAGTCTAGCGGGAGGGCCGACAGATACGCAGTATTTT
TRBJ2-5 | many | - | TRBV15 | CATSRDRVGGETQYF | TGTGCCACCAGCAGAGATCGCGTAGGAGGGGAGACCCAGTACTTC
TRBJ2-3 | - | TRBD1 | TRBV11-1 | CASSLRTGPPNTDTQYF | TGTGCCAGCAGCTTAAGGACAGGGCCACCTAACACAGATACGCAGTATTTT
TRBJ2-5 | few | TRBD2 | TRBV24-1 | CATSGTSGIQETQYF | TGTGCCACCTCGGGGACTAGCGGGATCCAAGAGACCCAGTACTTC
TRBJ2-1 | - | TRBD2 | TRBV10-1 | CASSLSPGPAGGSNEQFF | TGCGCCAGCAGTCTGTCGCCGGGACCAGCGGGAGGAAGTAATGAGCAGTTCTTC
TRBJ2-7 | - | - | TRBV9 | CASSPGGAFSYEQYF | TGTGCCAGCAGCCCCGGGGGCGCCTTCTCCTACGAGCAGTACTTC
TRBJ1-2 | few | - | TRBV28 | CASRRTAKEGYTF | TGTGCCAGCAGGCGGACGGCCAAGGAAGGCTACACCTTC
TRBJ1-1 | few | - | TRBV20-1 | CSAIGLFTEAFF | TGCAGTGCTATAGGTCTGTTCACTGAAGCTTTCTTT
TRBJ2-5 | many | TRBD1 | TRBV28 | CASSSAQGTETQYF | TGTGCCAGCAGTTCAGCACAGGGGACGGAGACCCAGTACTTC
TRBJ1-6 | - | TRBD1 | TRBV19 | CASSPWTGEIYSPLHF | TGTGCCAGTAGCCCTTGGACAGGGGAAATATATTCACCCCTCCACTTT
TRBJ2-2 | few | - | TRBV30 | CAWSSRQGGTGELFF | TGTGCCTGGAGTAGTAGACAGGGAGGGACCGGGGAGCTGTTTTTT
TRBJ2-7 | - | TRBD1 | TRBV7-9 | CASSARQGAQDEQYF | TGTGCCAGCAGCGCTAGACAGGGGGCGCAGGACGAGCAGTACTTC
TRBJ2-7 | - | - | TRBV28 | CASSSRNRAYEQYF | TGTGCCAGCAGTTCCAGGAATAGGGCCTACGAGCAGTACTTC
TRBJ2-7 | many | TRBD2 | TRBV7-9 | CASSSPSGRTSYEQYF | TGTGCCAGCAGCTCACCAAGCGGGAGGACGTCCTACGAGCAGTACTTC
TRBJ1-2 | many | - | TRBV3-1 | CASSIRRGYGYTF | TGTGCCAGCAGCATCCGAAGGGGCTATGGCTACACCTTC
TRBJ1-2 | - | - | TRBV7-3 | CASSEPTGNGYTF | TGTGCCAGCAGCGAGCCCACTGGGAATGGCTACACCTTC
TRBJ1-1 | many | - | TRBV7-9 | CASSLALGPAVAFF | TGTGCCAGCAGCTTAGCTTTGGGTCCGGCAGTAGCTTTCTTT
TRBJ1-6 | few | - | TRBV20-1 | CSARGLRDSYNSPLHF | TGCAGTGCTAGAGGTCTCCGGGACTCCTATAATTCACCCCTCCACTTT
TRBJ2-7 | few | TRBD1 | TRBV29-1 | CSVRLGQGSYEQYF | TGCAGCGTTAGGTTGGGACAGGGCTCCTACGAGCAGTACTTC
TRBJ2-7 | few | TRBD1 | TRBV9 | CASSVGESGGYEQYF | TGTGCCAGCAGCGTAGGGGAGTCAGGGGGTTACGAGCAGTACTTC
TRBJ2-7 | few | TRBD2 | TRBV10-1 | CASSEPQGTSGSYEQYF | TGCGCCAGCAGTGAGCCCCAAGGGACTAGCGGGAGTTACGAGCAGTACTTC
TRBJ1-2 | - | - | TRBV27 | CASSRRDGLYGYTF | TGTGCCAGCAGCCGCCGGGACGGCCTCTATGGCTACACCTTC
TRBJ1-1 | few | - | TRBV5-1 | CASSLAPQGMSEAFF | TGCGCCAGCAGCTTGGCCCCCCAGGGGATGAGTGAAGCTTTCTTT
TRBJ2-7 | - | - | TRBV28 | CASSLIQGKFYEQYF | TGTGCCAGCAGTTTAATCCAGGGAAAATTTTACGAGCAGTACTTC
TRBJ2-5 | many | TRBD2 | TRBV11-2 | CASSPTSGRETQYF | TGTGCCAGCAGCCCAACTAGCGGGAGGGAGACCCAGTACTTC
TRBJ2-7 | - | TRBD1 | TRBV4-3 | CASSQGVTGRYYEQYF | TGCGCCAGCAGCCAAGGTGTGACAGGGCGATATTACGAGCAGTACTTC
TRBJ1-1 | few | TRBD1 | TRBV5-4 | CASSLSGRGSNTEAFF | TGTGCCAGCAGCTTGTCCGGCAGGGGGTCGAACACTGAAGCTTTCTTT
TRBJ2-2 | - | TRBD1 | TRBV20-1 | CSTYRQGTNTGELFF | TGCAGTACCTATAGACAGGGGACGAACACCGGGGAGCTGTTTTTT
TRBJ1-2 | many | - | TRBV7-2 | CASSLGTYNYGYTF | TGTGCCAGCAGCTTAGGCACGTATAACTATGGCTACACCTTC
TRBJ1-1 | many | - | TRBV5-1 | CASSLDFGGDTEAFF | TGCGCCAGCAGCTTGGATTTTGGGGGGGACACTGAAGCTTTCTTT
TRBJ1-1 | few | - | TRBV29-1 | CSVVTTANTEAFF | TGCAGCGTCGTTACGACAGCCAACACTGAAGCTTTCTTT
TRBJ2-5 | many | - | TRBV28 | CASSQGQGETQYF | TGTGCCAGCAGTCAAGGCCAGGGGGAGACCCAGTACTTC